The present entry profiles one T cell receptor beta chain with its context. The antigen remains undetermined. Germline lookup yields CDR1 PRHDT and CDR2 FYEKMQ (reference sequence). The CDR3 runs to 15 residues. Trimming cost V 5 bases and J 6 bases; bases outside gene matches: 10. TCR beta CDR3 region amplification was performed from RNA transcripts. Researchers ran a first-round RT-PCR on the TCR CDR3 using the HTBI primer set. TCRdb independently ran MiXCR on the multiplex PCR reads; one entry per CDR3 protein. The table includes hundreds of thousands of distinct CDR3 sequences, approximately 40% detected once. This entry comes from a study of T cells in Graves' hyperthyroidism and ophthalmopathy. Study-wide findings and caveats: A 13 V-J model separated ophthalmopathy from stable hyperthyroidism. Also found in blood were most expanded thyroid clonotypes above 0.001.

This chain connects TRBV13 to TRBJ1-2, with 9 bases that match TRBD1. Sequenced input: blood. This TCR was recovered from a woman between 35 and 50 years old with Graves' hyperthyroidism. The CDR3 DNA reads as TGTGCCAGCAGCAATTCCGGGACAGGGTGGAATGGCTACACCTTC. This sequence encodes CASSNSGTGWNGYTF.